The 18 T cell receptor beta chains in this list originate from one sample, sequenced in a study of post-analysis software for immune sequencing data. These receptors' targets are unknown. The study's findings and limits: The study found TRBV5-6, TRBV5-1 and TRBV20-1 among about 5 TRBV segments more frequent in patients than controls.

The authors incorporated unique molecular identifiers into the TCR beta cDNA libraries. One entry per CDR3 protein results from TCRdb running MiXCR on the PCR reads. The data contain hundreds of thousands of distinct CDR3 sequences, 36% of them singletons. Sequenced material: blood. These receptors were taken from a girl under 18 with multiple sclerosis.

This clonotype has at least ten counts. This rearrangement joins TRBV6-6 to TRBJ2-4; TRBD2 might be the D (5 bases). V lost 7 bases, J lost 8 bases, and 24 bases lay in between. Germline assignment: CDR1 MNHNY and CDR2 SVGAGI (reference sequence). The CDR3 is 16 amino acids. The CDR3 sequence: CASTQVGVRGKDIQYF. CDR3 DNA sequence: TGTGCCAGCACCCAAGTGGGCGTCCGAGGGAAGGACATTCAGTACTTC.

Details on this clonotype: This may come from a read error, since a much larger clone is one base off. CDR3 protein: CVSSRLGLAGVGEQFF. As DNA, the CDR3 is TGTGTCAGCAGCCGATTGGGACTAGCGGGAGTGGGTGAGCAGTTCTTC. The rearrangement joins TRBV7-9 to TRBJ2-1; TRBD2 matches at 14 bases. In germline, CDR1 is SEHNR, CDR2 FQNEAQ (reference sequence). This CDR3 comprises 16 residues.

This clonotype was seen at least ten times. V is TRBV5-1 and J is TRBJ2-1; D not certain. With 4 bases removed from V and 6 bases from J, the gap between germline ends came to 5 bases. The CDR3 covers 11 residues. Germline values: CDR1 SGHRS, CDR2 YFSETQ. In DNA form, the CDR3 reads TGCGCCAGCAGCGTGGGCAATGAGCAGTTCTTC. This sequence encodes CASSVGNEQFF.

Notes on this clonotype: A read error may account for a junction end that differs from germline. The genes are TRBV12-3 or TRBV12-4 and TRBJ2-3; a weak D match, TRBD1 (6 bases). The CDR3 covers 16 residues. The CDR3 reads CASRTSRGASTDMQYF. CDR3 coding DNA: TGTGCCAGCCGGACCTCCAGGGGAGCGAGCACAGATATGCAGTATTTT.

In regard to this clonotype: The CDR3 does not close with the conserved phenylalanine or tryptophan, likely indicating a read error. The V and J genes are TRBV27 and TRBJ2-1; D might be TRBD2 (6 bases). Between the trimmed V and J ends, which lost 5 bases and 5 bases, there was a span of 7 bases. The CDR3 length is 12 residues. The V gene's germline CDR1 is MNHEY and CDR2 SMNVEV (reference sequence). CDR3 bases: TGTGCCAGCAGTCGACTAGACAATGAGCAGTTCTGC. The encoded protein is CASSRLDNEQFC.

This clonotype has just a few counts. The chain has TRBV4-2 and TRBJ1-5, with TRBD1 as a possible D gene (5 bases). The CDR3 runs 14 residues. CDR1 and CDR2 (germline): LGHNA, YNFKEQ. V shed 1 base and J shed 6 bases, with 10 bases lying between them. DNA for the CDR3: TGTGCCAGCAGCCAAGCGGCTGGGGGTCAGCCCCAGCATTTT. This gives the protein CASSQAAGGQPQHF.

As to this clonotype: A much larger clone sits a single nucleotide away, making a read error possible. The chain employs TRBV7-9 and TRBJ1-1, with D hard to call. The CDR3 is made up of 10 amino acids. The ends were cut back, 2 bases at V and 9 bases at J, with 4 bases in the middle. CDR1 is SEHNR and CDR2 is FQNEAQ in the germline V gene (reference sequence). CDR3 in DNA: TGTGCCAGCAGCTTAAGAAAAGCTTTCTTT. Amino acids: CASSLRKAFF.

This clonotype was found many times. The chain has TRBV7-8 and TRBJ2-5, with TRBD2 identical over 10 bases. J lost 5 bases, V lost 4 bases, and 16 bases had no gene match. This CDR3 is 18 amino acids long. The V gene's germline CDR1 is SGHVS and CDR2 FQNEAQ. The CDR3 region is CASSYAHSGAGGIETQYF. The CDR3 DNA follows: TGTGCCAGCAGCTACGCCCATTCGGGAGCGGGAGGGATTGAGACCCAGTACTTC.

Ten or more counts support this clonotype. The rearrangement links TRBV7-8 to TRBJ2-3, with D maybe TRBD1 (5 bases). The CDR3 totals 13 residues. Germline V gives CDR1 SGHVS, CDR2 FQNEAQ. Trimming cost V 4 bases and J 5 bases, with 10 bases left between them. CDR3 amino acids: CASSSGLLDTQYF. The CDR3, as DNA: TGTGCCAGCAGCTCAGGGTTGCTAGATACGCAGTATTTT.

The table lists this clonotype with a few counts. The rearrangement uses TRBV4-2 and TRBJ2-3; TRBD2 might be the D (5 bases). V gave up 0 bases and J gave up 4 bases, with 20 bases separating them. This CDR3 has 18 amino acids. Germline V gene lookup returns CDR1 LGHNA and CDR2 YNFKEQ. CDR3 residues: CASSQEDLGSSRADTQYF. CDR3 nucleotides: TGTGCCAGCAGCCAAGAGGACCTGGGGTCTAGCCGCGCAGATACGCAGTATTTT.

With respect to this clonotype: A much larger clone differs from this one at a single base, so this may be a read error. The chain links TRBV6-5 to TRBJ1-1; D unresolved. CDR3 length: 14 residues. The germline CDR1 and CDR2 sequences are MNHEY and SVGAGI. Trimming stripped 8 bases from V and 5 bases from J, with 18 bases between. The CDR3 DNA sequence: TGTGCCAGCGGTGCGGGCCTCCTTACTACTGAAGCTTTCTTT. Protein: CASGAGLLTTEAFF.

This clonotype was observed many times. This rearrangement joins TRBV12-3 or TRBV12-4 to TRBJ1-1; D possibly corresponds to TRBD1 (5 bases). V was shortened by 8 bases and J by 1 base, with 11 bases between the two germline ends. This CDR3 region has 13 residues. The CDR3 DNA is TGTGCCAGCGGGTTAACAGGGAACACTGAAGCTTTCTTT. Translating it yields CASGLTGNTEAFF.

The V gene is TRBV12-3 or TRBV12-4, the J gene TRBJ1-6; D may be TRBD1 (5 bases). The germline V and J ends were trimmed by 5 bases and 10 bases, with 15 bases remaining between them. The CDR3 runs 14 residues. The CDR3 nucleotides are TGTGCCAGCAGTCCCACAGGTCTGGGCTCACCCCTCCACTTT. Translation: CASSPTGLGSPLHF.

Remarks on this clonotype: With a much larger clone just one base away, this may be a read error. CDR3 region: CATSDPPSGNGQFF. Written as DNA, the CDR3 is TGTGCCACCAGTGATCCTCCTTCGGGCAATGGGCAGTTCTTC. The chain employs TRBV24-1 and TRBJ2-1; D not certain. The CDR3 extends over 14 amino acids. The germline CDR1 and CDR2 sequences are KGHDR and SFDVKD.

V usage is TRBV12-3 or TRBV12-4 and J usage is TRBJ2-3, with D perhaps assigned TRBD1 or TRBD2 (6 bases each). This CDR3 region has 14 residues. Trimming took 7 bases from V and 11 from J, leaving 22 bases between them. This CDR3 is CASTNRGGSDVQYF. DNA for the CDR3: TGTGCCAGCACCAACCGAGGGGGGTCGGATGTGCAGTATTTT.

This clonotype has just a few counts. The V and J genes are TRBV24-1 and TRBJ2-1; D is uncertain. The V and J ends lost 4 bases and 3 bases respectively, with 12 bases between them. The CDR3 totals 15 residues. Germline V CDR1 and CDR2: KGHDR, SFDVKD. CDR3 amino acids: CATSEVTNRYNEQFF. The CDR3 DNA sequence: TGTGCCACCAGTGAAGTGACAAACCGCTACAATGAGCAGTTCTTC.

The CDR3 DNA sequence: TGTGCCAGCAGCTTGAAGACAGGGGAAACAGATACGCAGTATTTT. It specifies CASSLKTGETDTQYF. The chain links TRBV5-6 to TRBJ2-3; TRBD1 matches 8 bases. This CDR3 contains 15 residues. Germline CDR1 SGHDT, CDR2 YYEEEE. Germline trimming cut 1 base from V and 3 bases from J; bases unmatched to any gene: 4.

This clonotype has ten or more counts. This chain links TRBV12-3 or TRBV12-4 with TRBJ2-1; 13 bases agree with TRBD2. The CDR3 contains 15 residues. V lost 6 bases to trimming and J lost 6 bases; unmatched junction nucleotides: 5. CDR3 in amino acids: CASSPTSGGANEQFF. The CDR3 nucleotides are TGTGCCAGCAGCCCTACTAGCGGGGGGGCCAATGAGCAGTTCTTC.